The T cell receptor beta chain under discussion was sequenced for a study of T cells in Graves' hyperthyroidism and ophthalmopathy. Hyperthyroidism had been newly diagnosed in patients aged 18 to 65, and its duration was under 2 months. Per the germline V gene, CDR1 is SGHAT and CDR2 is FQNNGV. With V trimmed by 3 bases and J by 14 bases, 6 bases remained unmatched. The CDR3 length is 12 residues. There were TCR beta CDR3 regions amplified from RNA transcripts. HTBI primers were the set used in a first-round RT-PCR of the TCR CDR3. TCRdb called the multiplex PCR reads again in MiXCR, with one record for every CDR3 protein. This table has about 400,000 distinct CDR3 sequences, about 12% appearing once.

This receptor was obtained from a woman between 18 and 30 years old with Graves' hyperthyroidism. This chain joins TRBV11-2 and TRBJ2-5; TRBD1 agrees at 10 bases. Sequencing was carried out using blood. The CDR3 reads CASSFWTGGSYF. The CDR3 nucleotides are TGTGCCAGCAGCTTCTGGACAGGGGGTTCCTACTTC.